This T cell receptor (beta chain) was observed in a study of T cells in Graves' hyperthyroidism and ophthalmopathy. Lactation, pregnancy, other autoimmune disease or uncontrolled infection led to exclusion of patients. TCR beta CDR3 regions were amplified from RNA transcripts. The study used the HTBI primer set for a first-round RT-PCR of the TCR CDR3. MiXCR was run by TCRdb on the multiplex PCR reads, yielding one entry per CDR3 protein. The sample gives about 600,000 distinct CDR3 sequences, about 15% of which show up once; around an eighth is in the top ten. The CDR3 covers 16 residues. The germline V and J ends were trimmed by 1 base and 3 bases, with 14 bases remaining between them. Germline V gene data show CDR1 as SGHAT and CDR2 as FQNNGV. This clonotype was picked up many times. The target antigen is unknown. Study-level findings and limits: Onset of ophthalmopathy came a median approximately 6.8 months after the model predicted it.

The TCR comes from a woman in her 50s with Graves' ophthalmopathy. This chain uses TRBV11-2 with TRBJ2-3; D remains ambiguous. The sequenced sample consisted of blood. The DNA of the CDR3 is TGTGCCAGCAGCTTAGTTGGCTCCACGGATACAGATACGCAGTATTTT. This gives the protein CASSLVGSTDTDTQYF. Full variable domain (outside the CDR3, taken from reference TRBV11-2 and TRBJ2-3): EAGVAQSPRYKIIEKRQSVAFWCNPISGHATLYWYQQILGQGPKLLIQFQNNGVVDDSQLPKDRFSAERLKGVDSTLKIQPAKLEDSAVYLCASSLVGSTDTDTQYFGPGTRLTVL.